The source of this TCR beta chain is a study of vaccination effects on CD4 cells after COVID-19. A word on this clone: The antigen is unknown.

Clones were sequenced by immunoSEQ multiplex PCR, and TCRdb holds only the in-frame ones, with some missing. The sample records more than 65,000 clones, around 80% being singletons. The CDR3 consists of 17 residues. Losses at the gene ends were 4 bases for V and 1 base for J; bases not matched to a gene: 12. The germline V gene encodes CDR1 SGHRS and CDR2 YFSETQ. After expansion with viral peptide pools in the ViraFEST assay, antigen-specific CD4+ T cells were sequenced. Researchers isolated CD4+ T cells once approximately ten days of culture had elapsed. Subjects were given two BNT162b2 or mRNA-1273 vaccine doses.

The sequence was obtained from a human donor who received a COVID-19 vaccine. The chain is built from TRBV5-1 and TRBJ1-2, with 8 bases aligning to TRBD1. The sample consisted of CD4+ T cells from PBMCs cultured with HCoV-229E spike peptides, taken after COVID-19 vaccination. The CDR3 reads CASSRTGGTGFNYGYTF. CDR3 bases: TGCGCCAGCAGCCGGACGGGAGGGACAGGATTTAACTATGGCTACACCTTC.